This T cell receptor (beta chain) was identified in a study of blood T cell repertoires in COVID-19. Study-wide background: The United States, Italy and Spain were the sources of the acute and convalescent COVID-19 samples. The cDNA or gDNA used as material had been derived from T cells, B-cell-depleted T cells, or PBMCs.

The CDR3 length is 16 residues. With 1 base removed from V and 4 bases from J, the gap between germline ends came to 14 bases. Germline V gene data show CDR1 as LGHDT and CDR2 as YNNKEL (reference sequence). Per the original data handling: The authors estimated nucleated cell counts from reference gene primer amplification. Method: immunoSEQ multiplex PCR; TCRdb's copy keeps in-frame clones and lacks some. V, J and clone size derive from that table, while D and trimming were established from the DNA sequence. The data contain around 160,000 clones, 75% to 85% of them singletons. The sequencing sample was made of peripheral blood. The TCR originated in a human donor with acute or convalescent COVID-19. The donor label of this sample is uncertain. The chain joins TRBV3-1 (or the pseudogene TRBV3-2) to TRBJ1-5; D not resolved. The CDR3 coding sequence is TGTGCCAGCAGCCAAGGATGGGGAGGCCTAAATCAGCCCCAGCATTTT. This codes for CASSQGWGGLNQPQHF.